Listed here are 24 T cell receptor beta chains from one sample, sequenced in a study of blood T cell repertoires in COVID-19. Clones were read by immunoSEQ multiplex PCR, and TCRdb kept only the in-frame ones, dropping some. The sample lists tens of thousands of clones; 85% to 90% were seen once. The sample comprised peripheral blood. These receptors came from a man aged 55 to 70 with acute or convalescent COVID-19.

The genes are TRBV11-3 and TRBJ2-3; the match to TRBD2 covers 13 bases. CDR3 length: 15 residues. Looked up from germline, CDR1 is SGHNT and CDR2 is YENEEA. V shed 4 bases and J 4 bases; nucleotides not matched to a gene: 2. The CDR3 region is CASSSGLAGADTQYF. Written as DNA, the CDR3 is TGTGCCAGCAGCTCCGGACTAGCGGGAGCAGATACGCAGTATTTT.

The V and J genes are TRBV6-2 or TRBV6-3 and TRBJ2-2; D might be TRBD1 (5 bases). CDR1 and CDR2 from the germline V gene are MNHEY and SVGEGT. Trimming cost V 2 bases and J 2 bases, with 9 bases left between them. The CDR3 runs to 15 residues. The chain's CDR3 is CASSYMGLNTGELFF. CDR3 DNA sequence: TGTGCCAGCAGTTACATGGGGCTCAACACCGGGGAGCTGTTTTTT.

The sample holds a few counts of this clone. This chain connects TRBV2 to TRBJ1-1, with D possibly TRBD1 on 6 matching bases. Trimming shortened V by 3 bases and J by 5 bases, and 10 bases separated the two germline ends. Germline assignment: CDR1 SNHLY and CDR2 FYNNEI. The CDR3 covers 13 residues. CDR3 amino acids: CASSDVRGTEAFF. The DNA for the CDR3 is TGTGCCAGCAGTGACGTCAGGGGAACTGAAGCTTTCTTT.

A remark on this clone: The same CDR3 also results from other DNA sequences found in this sample. The rearrangement joins TRBV15 to TRBJ2-5; no reliable D call. Deletions cut 0 bases from V and 2 bases from J, with 10 bases between. Germline V gives CDR1 LNHNV, CDR2 YYDKDF (reference sequence). This CDR3 spans 15 amino acids. In nucleotides, the CDR3 is TGTGCCACCAGCAGAGATCTCCGCGGACAAGAGACCCAGTACTTC. Translating it yields CATSRDLRGQETQYF.

This clone was detected only a few times. CDR3 bases: TGTGCCAGCAGCCAAGATCTTCAAGGGACAGGGAAACTCTACAATGAGCAGTTCTTC. Its protein product is CASSQDLQGTGKLYNEQFF. The chain carries TRBV14 and TRBJ2-1; 9 positions agree with TRBD1. CDR1 is SGHDN and CDR2 is FVKESK in the germline V gene. The CDR3 covers 19 residues. The ends lost 0 bases at V and 3 bases at J; junction bases unmatched: 12.

The chain recombines TRBV12-3 or TRBV12-4 with TRBJ1-1; 9 bases fit TRBD1. This CDR3 is built from 13 residues. V shed 5 bases, J shed 6 bases, and the junction held 4 bases outside the gene matches. CDR3 residues: CASSRQGVSEAFF. The CDR3 region has the DNA TGTGCCAGCAGTAGACAGGGGGTGTCTGAAGCTTTCTTT.

V gene TRBV12-5 combines with J gene TRBJ1-5; D may be TRBD1 (6 bases). This CDR3 contains 13 residues. In germline, CDR1 is LGHNT, CDR2 FRNRAP. V was cut by 3 bases and J by 6 bases, with 9 bases left in between. DNA for the CDR3: TGTGCTAGTGGTTTCGACAGGATTCAGCCCCAGCATTTT. Its protein product is CASGFDRIQPQHF.

The rearrangement links TRBV3-1 (or the pseudogene TRBV3-2) to TRBJ2-5, with D uncertain. The CDR3 contains 13 residues. Germline CDR1 LGHDT, CDR2 YNNKEL (reference sequence). V lost 7 bases to trimming and J lost 2 bases, with 11 bases between them. CDR3 in DNA: TGTGCCAGCAAAAGAGACTCACAAGAGACCCAGTACTTC. As protein: CASKRDSQETQYF.

The chain links TRBV7-2 to TRBJ1-5, with D uncertain. The V and J ends lost 2 bases and 7 bases respectively, with 9 bases between them. Germline-derived CDR1 and CDR2 are SGHTA and FQGNSA. The CDR3 extends over 13 amino acids. This CDR3 is CASSLLSRQPQHF. Written as DNA, the CDR3 is TGTGCCAGCAGCTTATTGAGTAGACAGCCCCAGCATTTT.

The chain employs TRBV7-9 and TRBJ2-3; D is undetermined. Germline V lookup: CDR1 SEHNR, CDR2 FQNEAQ (reference sequence). The CDR3 is 15 amino acids. The V gene lost 4 bases and the J gene lost 2 bases, with 13 bases spanning the gap. CDR3 protein: CASSYKRRVTDTQYF. The DNA for the CDR3 is TGTGCCAGCAGCTATAAGCGCCGAGTCACAGATACGCAGTATTTT.

This rearrangement joins TRBV9 to TRBJ2-7, with TRBD2 as a possible D gene (7 bases). The V gene's germline CDR1 is SGDLS and CDR2 YYNGEE. The CDR3 length is 16 residues. V was clipped by 2 bases and J by 2 bases, with 17 bases between them. CDR3 coding DNA: TGTGCCAGCAGCGTGTCCTCGGGGGGCCCCGCCTACGAGCAGTACTTC. As protein: CASSVSSGGPAYEQYF.

The chain carries TRBV27 and TRBJ1-1; TRBD1 matches 7 bases. The V segment lost 2 bases and the J segment 5 bases; nucleotides outside the gene matches: 8. Germline V CDR1 and CDR2: MNHEY, SMNVEV (reference sequence). This CDR3 region has 15 residues. The CDR3 reads CASSLTTGFWTEAFF. DNA of the CDR3: TGTGCCAGCAGTTTAACGACAGGGTTTTGGACTGAAGCTTTCTTT.

The V gene is TRBV15, the J gene TRBJ2-7, with 8 positions matching TRBD2. The germline V gene has CDR1 LNHNV and CDR2 YYDKDF (reference sequence). CDR3 length equals 13 residues. With V trimmed by 0 bases and J by 5 bases, 0 bases remained unmatched. The CDR3 DNA sequence: TGTGCCACCAGCAGAGAACTAGCGGACGAGCAGTACTTC. Its translation: CATSRELADEQYF.

The chain recombines TRBV2 with TRBJ2-3, with D uncertain. This CDR3 region has 12 residues. The V end lost 5 bases, the J end lost 4 bases, and 7 bases lay between the germline ends. Germline-derived CDR1 and CDR2 are SNHLY and FYNNEI. CDR3 in DNA: TGTGCCAGCAGTAAGGAGTCAGATACGCAGTATTTT. This sequence encodes CASSKESDTQYF.

Only a few counts were recorded for this clone. V and J are TRBV10-3 and TRBJ2-1; the D gene is possibly TRBD2 (6 bases). V dropped 9 bases and J dropped 9 bases, with 24 bases sitting between them. Germline CDR1 ENHRY, CDR2 SYGVKD. The CDR3 is made up of 15 amino acids. The CDR3 DNA follows: TGTGCCATTCAGGGATCCCCTACGGGAGTTGGTGAGCAGTTCTTC. Encoded protein: CAIQGSPTGVGEQFF.

V and J are TRBV27 and TRBJ2-7; 11 bases fit TRBD1. J gave up 4 bases and V 5 bases, and 10 bases lay outside the gene matches. This CDR3 spans 16 amino acids. CDR1 is MNHEY, CDR2 SMNVEV, per germline (reference sequence). CDR3 nucleotide sequence: TGTGCCAGCAGTCCGGGGGACAGGGGGAAGAATTACGAGCAGTACTTC. Amino acid sequence: CASSPGDRGKNYEQYF.

This clone was counted once. The chain links TRBV4-3 to TRBJ1-4; D gene uncertain. V was cut by 0 bases and J by 3 bases, with 20 bases left in between. Per the germline V gene, CDR1 is LGHNA and CDR2 is YSLEER. The CDR3 has 19 residues. CDR3 nucleotides: TGCGCCAGCAGCCAAGATAGGCCCATGGGCCGTCAGTCTAATGAAAAACTGTTTTTT. Translated, it gives CASSQDRPMGRQSNEKLFF.

The chain recombines TRBV30 with TRBJ2-1; 12 bases are shared with TRBD2. CDR1 GTSNPN and CDR2 SVGIG come from the germline V gene (reference sequence). This CDR3 has 13 amino acids. Germline trimming cut 5 bases from V and 6 bases from J; bases unmatched to any gene: 2. CDR3: CAWETSGGNEQFF. DNA for the CDR3: TGTGCCTGGGAGACTAGCGGGGGCAATGAGCAGTTCTTC.

The chain recombines TRBV5-6 with TRBJ2-2, with 8 bases matching TRBD2. The junction had 6 bases not matched to a gene; V was cut back by 2 bases and J by 9 bases. The CDR3 sequence is 14 residues long. The germline gives CDR1 SGHDT, CDR2 YYEEEE. In DNA, the CDR3 is TGTGCCAGCAGCTTAACTAGCGGTCACCGGGAGCTGTTTTTT. Protein: CASSLTSGHRELFF.

This clone has just one count. V and J are TRBV9 and TRBJ2-1, with a tentative D call TRBD1 (6 bases). Germline CDR1 is SGDLS and CDR2 is YYNGEE. Trimming removed 4 bases from V and 2 bases from J, with 13 bases in between. The CDR3 contains 15 residues. In DNA form, the CDR3 reads TGTGCCAGCAGCCCGACAGGAATACCCTACAATGAGCAGTTCTTC. Protein product: CASSPTGIPYNEQFF.

V is TRBV10-3 and J is TRBJ2-3; 12 bases match TRBD2. Germline values: CDR1 ENHRY, CDR2 SYGVKD. V lost 2 bases, J lost 9 bases, and 15 bases stayed unmatched. The CDR3 totals 18 residues. The CDR3 is CAISEPPRELAGGRTQYF. The CDR3 region has the DNA TGTGCCATCAGTGAGCCCCCCAGGGAGCTAGCGGGAGGGAGGACGCAGTATTTT.

This chain joins TRBV5-1 and TRBJ2-5; 8 nucleotides agree with TRBD2. Germline assignment: CDR1 SGHRS and CDR2 YFSETQ. The CDR3 has 14 residues. The J segment lost 5 bases and the V segment lost 4 bases, leaving 7 bases of the junction unmatched. The CDR3 spells CASSHGGGRETQYF. DNA for the CDR3: TGCGCCAGCAGCCACGGGGGGGGGCGTGAGACCCAGTACTTC. The whole variable domain, filled in from reference TRBV5-1 and TRBJ2-5, reads KAGVTQTPRYLIKTRGQQVTLSCSPISGHRSVSWYQQTPGQGLQFLFEYFSETQRNKGNFPGRFSGRQFSNSRSEMNVSTLELGDSALYLCASSHGGGRETQYFGPGTRLLVL.

The sample holds a few counts of this clone. The chain carries TRBV10-2 and TRBJ2-1; TRBD2 aligns across 9 bases. Germline values: CDR1 WSHSY, CDR2 SAAADI. With V trimmed by 3 bases and J by 7 bases, 7 bases remained unmatched. The CDR3 runs to 15 residues. The DNA for the CDR3 is TGCGCCAGCAGTGATGGCGGGAGGGCCGGGAATGAGCAGTTCTTC. Translation: CASSDGGRAGNEQFF.

Written as DNA, the CDR3 is TGTGCCAGCGAACAGGGGGATATTAATGAAAAACTGTTTTTT. Amino acids: CASEQGDINEKLFF. The genes are TRBV6-5 and TRBJ1-4, with 8 bases fitting TRBD1. Looked up from germline, CDR1 is MNHEY and CDR2 is SVGAGI. V gave up 8 bases and J gave up 4 bases; unmatched junction bases: 6. The length of the CDR3 is 14 residues.